This T cell receptor (beta chain) was sequenced during a study of Ad26.COV2.S vaccination and SARS-CoV-2 variants. Treatment reported: some 20 received Ad26.COV2.S at low or high dose, single or two shots; about five received placebo; per-sample allocation not given. Sampling was performed 63 days after the first vaccine or placebo injection. Sequencing used immunoSEQ multiplex PCR; TCRdb keeps in-frame clones, though not all of them. The table has roughly 380,000 clones, around 86% seen once. Per germline, CDR1 MNHEY and CDR2 SVGEGT. The V end lost 5 bases, the J end lost 3 bases, and 14 bases lay between the germline ends. This CDR3 comprises 14 residues.

V and J are TRBV6-2 or TRBV6-3 and TRBJ2-7; D unresolved. The sequences come from peripheral blood, collected in a trial of Ad26.COV2.S vaccine versus placebo. This TCR was recovered from a person between 18 and 65 years old who received the Ad26.COV2.S COVID-19 vaccine or a placebo. The CDR3 protein is CASSTRTAFYEQYF. In nucleotides, the CDR3 is TGTGCCAGCAGTACACGCACAGCGTTCTACGAGCAGTACTTC.